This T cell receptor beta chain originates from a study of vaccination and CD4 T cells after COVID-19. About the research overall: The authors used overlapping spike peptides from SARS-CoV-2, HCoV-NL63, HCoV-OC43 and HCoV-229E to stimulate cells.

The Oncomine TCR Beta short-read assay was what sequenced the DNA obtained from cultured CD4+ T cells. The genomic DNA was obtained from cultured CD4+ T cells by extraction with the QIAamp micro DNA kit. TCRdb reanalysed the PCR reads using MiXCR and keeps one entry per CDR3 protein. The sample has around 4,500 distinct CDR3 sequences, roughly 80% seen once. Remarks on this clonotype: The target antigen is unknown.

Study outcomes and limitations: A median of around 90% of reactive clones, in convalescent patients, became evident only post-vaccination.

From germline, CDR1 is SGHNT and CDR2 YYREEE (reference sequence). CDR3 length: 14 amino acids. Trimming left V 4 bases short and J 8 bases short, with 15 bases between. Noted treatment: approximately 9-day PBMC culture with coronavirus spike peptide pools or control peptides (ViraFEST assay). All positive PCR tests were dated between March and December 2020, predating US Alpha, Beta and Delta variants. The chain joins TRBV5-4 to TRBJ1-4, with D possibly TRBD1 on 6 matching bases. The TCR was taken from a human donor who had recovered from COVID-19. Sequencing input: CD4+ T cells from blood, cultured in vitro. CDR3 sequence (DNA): TGTGCCAGCAGCCCGTGGGGACAATCCGAAAAACTGTTTTTT. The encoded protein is CASSPWGQSEKLFF.